This T cell receptor beta chain came from a study of T cells expressing NK-cell markers. Turning to the study itself: Sorted CD3+CD56+NKG2C+, CD3+CD56+NKG2C- and CD3+CD56-NKG2C+ T cells supplied TCR beta repertoires. Seven HCMV-seropositive donors and one seronegative donor made up the eight sequenced donors. Findings of the study overall: The dominant NKG2C+ clonotypes represented 1.0-7.0% of CD8+ T cells in six donors.

TCRdb derives one entry per CDR3 protein from the 5' RACE reads, leaving out DNA. The table gives about 170,000 distinct CDR3 sequences; the top ten clones make up roughly 21% of it. In the case of this clonotype: Its antigen is undetermined.

Per germline, CDR1 MNHNY and CDR2 SVGAGI (reference sequence). The CDR3 is 12 residues long. This chain uses TRBV6-6 with TRBJ2-4; TCRdb lists TRBD2, though no DNA is available to test this call. The sample consisted of blood T cells: a sorted CD56 or NKG2C T cell subset, CD4+ or CD8+ T cells, or bulk PBMC T cells (not recorded which). The source is a man aged 18-69 years in good health. The CDR3 sequence is CASSPAGGIQYF.